This T cell receptor beta chain was documented in a study of T-cell memory formation after mild COVID-19. Background on the study: The two donors had largely donor-specific TCR clusters. Study results and limitations: There were some responding clones in pre-infection memory, which suggested that cross-reactive memory had joined. Clones contracting day 15 to 85 were balanced CD4/CD8; later expanders leaned CD4+.

The CDR3 length is 16 residues. V lost 2 bases to trimming and J lost 6 bases; unmatched junction nucleotides: 4. Germline V gene data show CDR1 as KGHDR and CDR2 as SFDVKD. Constant-segment primers and 5'RACE yielded cDNA libraries for TCR alpha and TCR beta, each carrying sample barcodes and UMIs. TCRdb fed the 5' RACE reads into MiXCR, producing one record per CDR3 protein. The sample shows under 700,000 distinct CDR3 sequences, roughly 22% of them seen only once. A remark on this clonotype: The target antigen is unknown.

This sequence joins TRBV24-1 and TRBJ2-3, with 13 bases that match TRBD2. This TCR was recovered from an adult woman who had mild COVID-19 (a few samples of this study predate the infection). Cell type and time point are not known. Input material: PBMCs or a T cell subset sorted from them (not recorded which). The CDR3 region is CATSDSGLAGTDTQYF. CDR3 sequence (DNA): TGTGCCACCAGTGATTCGGGACTAGCGGGAACGGATACGCAGTATTTT.